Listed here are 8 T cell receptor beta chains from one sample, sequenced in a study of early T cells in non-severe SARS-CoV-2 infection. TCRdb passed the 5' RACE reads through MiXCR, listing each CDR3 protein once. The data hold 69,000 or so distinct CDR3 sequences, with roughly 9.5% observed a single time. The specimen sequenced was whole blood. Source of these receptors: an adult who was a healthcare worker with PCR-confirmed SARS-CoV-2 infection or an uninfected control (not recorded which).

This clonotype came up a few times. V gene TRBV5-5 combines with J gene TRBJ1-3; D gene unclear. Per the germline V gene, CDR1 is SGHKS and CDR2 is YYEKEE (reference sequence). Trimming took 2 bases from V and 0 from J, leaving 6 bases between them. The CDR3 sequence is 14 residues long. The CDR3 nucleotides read TGTGCCAGCAGCTTCACAGCCTCTGGAAACACCATATATTTT. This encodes CASSFTASGNTIYF.

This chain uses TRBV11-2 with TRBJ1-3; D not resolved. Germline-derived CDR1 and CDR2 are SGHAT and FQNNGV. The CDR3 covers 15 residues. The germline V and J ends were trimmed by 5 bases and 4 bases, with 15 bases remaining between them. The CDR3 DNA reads TGTGCCAGCAGCCCCGGCAGCTCCCCCGGAAACACCATATATTTT. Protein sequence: CASSPGSSPGNTIYF.

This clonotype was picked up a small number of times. For the CDR3, the DNA is TGTGCCAGCAGAGGCGGGACCGTCCAAGAGACCCAGTACTTC. Its translation is CASRGGTVQETQYF. The gene calls are TRBV5-5 and TRBJ2-5; possible D gene TRBD2, 6 bases. V was cut by 5 bases and J by 1 base, with 12 bases left in between. CDR3 length: 14 residues. The V gene's germline CDR1 is SGHKS and CDR2 YYEKEE (reference sequence). The complete variable domain, with remaining parts taken from reference TRBV5-5 and TRBJ2-5, reads DAGVTQSPTHLIKTRGQQVTLRCSPISGHKSVSWYQQVLGQGPQFIFQYYEKEERGRGNFPDRFSARQFPNYSSELNVNALLLGDSALYLCASRGGTVQETQYFGPGTRLLVL.

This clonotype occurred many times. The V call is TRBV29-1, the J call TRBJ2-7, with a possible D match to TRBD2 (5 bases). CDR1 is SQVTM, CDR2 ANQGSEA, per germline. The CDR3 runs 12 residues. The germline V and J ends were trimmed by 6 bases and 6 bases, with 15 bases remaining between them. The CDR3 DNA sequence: TGCAGCGTCGTAAAAGAGGGAGCCGAGCAGTACTTC. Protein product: CSVVKEGAEQYF.

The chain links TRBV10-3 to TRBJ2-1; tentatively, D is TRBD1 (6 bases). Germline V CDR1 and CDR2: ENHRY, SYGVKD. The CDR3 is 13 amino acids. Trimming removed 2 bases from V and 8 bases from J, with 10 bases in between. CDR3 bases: TGTGCCATCAGTGAGGACAGGCGCGATGAGCAGTTCTTC. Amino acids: CAISEDRRDEQFF.

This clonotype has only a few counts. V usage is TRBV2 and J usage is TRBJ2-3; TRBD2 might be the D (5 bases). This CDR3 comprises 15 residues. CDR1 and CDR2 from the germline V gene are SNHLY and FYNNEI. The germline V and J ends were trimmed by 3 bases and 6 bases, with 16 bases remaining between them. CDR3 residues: CASSDEGRLMDTQYF. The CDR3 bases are TGTGCCAGCAGTGATGAGGGCAGGTTGATGGATACGCAGTATTTT.

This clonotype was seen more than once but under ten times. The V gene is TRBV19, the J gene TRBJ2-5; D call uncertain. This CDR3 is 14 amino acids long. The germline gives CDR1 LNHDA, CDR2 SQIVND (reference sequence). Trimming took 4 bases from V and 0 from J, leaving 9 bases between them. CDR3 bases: TGTGCCAGTAGTAGGCGTCGAGACCAAGAGACCCAGTACTTC. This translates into CASSRRRDQETQYF.

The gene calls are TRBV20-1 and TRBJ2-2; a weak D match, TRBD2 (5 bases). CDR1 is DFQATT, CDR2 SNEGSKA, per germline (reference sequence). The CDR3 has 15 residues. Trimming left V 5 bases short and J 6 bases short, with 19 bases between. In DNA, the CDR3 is TGCAGTGCTGAGAATCGGGGTTCTGGAGCCGGGGAGCTGTTTTTT. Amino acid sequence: CSAENRGSGAGELFF.